This TCR beta chain comes out of a study of T cell clones after liver transplantation. Study in general: TCRbeta sequencing after a pre-transplant mixed lymphocyte reaction identified graft-donor-reactive clones, later tracked in post-transplant blood. Graft-donor-reactive sequences were compared with third-party-reactive TCRbeta sequences from pre-transplant mixed lymphocyte reactions. The study's findings and limits: These preliminary findings come from unstandardized post-transplant sampling times.

Thawed unstimulated PBMCs were FACS-sorted by CD3, CD4 and CD8 into two populations. In the case of this clone: What it binds is unknown.

TCRdb's table, derived via immunoSEQ multiplex PCR, lists solely in-frame clones and lacks some. The data hold about 75,000 clones, with 80% to 85% observed a single time. The CDR3 has 14 amino acids. CDR1 is MNHNS and CDR2 is SASEGT in the germline V gene. V lost 2 bases and J lost 8, with 15 bases in between. Material: CD4+ T cells from blood, obtained less than 50 months after liver transplant. The genes are TRBV6-1 and TRBJ1-2; D might be TRBD1 (6 bases). The receptor comes from a human patient who received a liver transplant. Some T cells may be the graft donor's. Here the CDR3 DNA reads TGTGCCAGCAGTGAAAGCCGATACAGGGAAGGCTACACCTTC. Translation: CASSESRYREGYTF.